This note documents a single T cell receptor beta chain sequence. The entry originates in a study of cytomegalovirus exposure and HLA in healthy donors. Germline V CDR1 and CDR2: SNHLY, FYNNEI. The CDR3 sequence is 16 residues long. V was pared by 7 bases and J by 7 bases, with 23 bases between. The PCR had 60 Vbeta and 13 Jbeta primers. Here immunoSEQ multiplex PCR was the method, and the copy in TCRdb shows in-frame clones only, minus some. The ten most abundant clones cover roughly 2% of a sample with about 130,000 clones. What was sequenced was PBMCs. The receptor comes from a woman in her sixties or seventies in good health and CMV-seronegative. The chain joins TRBV2 to TRBJ2-4; tentatively, D is TRBD1 (6 bases). The chain's CDR3 is CASNGNPPGHENIQYF. In DNA, the CDR3 is TGTGCCAGCAATGGGAATCCCCCGGGACACGAGAACATTCAGTACTTC.